What follows are 25 T cell receptor beta chains derived from one specimen sequenced in a study of shared clonotypes between healthy human individuals. The repertoire was sequenced with immunoSEQ multiplex PCR; TCRdb's copy has only in-frame clones and lacks some. The sample has 1.5 million to 1.9 million clones, approximately 98% seen once; the top ten hold roughly 0.4%. Input material: naive CD4+ T cells sorted from blood. Noted subset: CD45RA+ positively selected. The receptors here all came from a man in his thirties or forties in good health.

The chain joins TRBV5-5 to TRBJ1-5; TRBD1 is a possible D gene (5 bases). V gave up 5 bases and J gave up 3 bases, with 12 bases separating them. CDR3 length equals 14 residues. Germline assignment: CDR1 SGHKS and CDR2 YYEKEE (reference sequence). The chain's CDR3 is CASRPGLNNQPQHF. CDR3 in DNA: TGTGCCAGCAGGCCAGGGTTGAACAATCAGCCCCAGCATTTT.

The V and J genes are TRBV28 and TRBJ2-3; D unclear. Deletions cut 5 bases from V and 0 bases from J, with 15 bases between. This CDR3 has 16 amino acids. Germline-derived CDR1 and CDR2 are MDHEN and SYDVKM. This chain's CDR3 is CASSPRLSSSTDTQYF. CDR3 nucleotides: TGTGCCAGCAGTCCAAGACTGTCATCTAGCACAGATACGCAGTATTTT.

V usage is TRBV18 and J usage is TRBJ1-5; perhaps TRBD1 as D (5 bases). This CDR3 has 18 residues. Trimming shortened V by 3 bases and J by 2 bases, and 20 bases separated the two germline ends. CDR1 is KGHSH, CDR2 LQKENI, per germline. The CDR3 nucleotides read TGTGCCAGCTCACCCACATTAGACAGTTCTCGTGGCAATCAGCCCCAGCATTTT. Translated: CASSPTLDSSRGNQPQHF.

The chain combines TRBV18 with TRBJ2-2, with a tentative D call TRBD2 (6 bases). V lost 1 base and J lost 5, with 11 bases in between. The CDR3 is 15 residues long. The germline CDR1 and CDR2 sequences are KGHSH and LQKENI. CDR3 sequence reads: CASSPLTGDTGELFF. For the CDR3, the DNA is TGTGCCAGCTCACCACTAACGGGAGATACCGGGGAGCTGTTTTTT.

V is TRBV28 and J is TRBJ1-5; 7 positions agree with TRBD1. Germline V gene sequence: CDR1 MDHEN, CDR2 SYDVKM. Losses at the gene ends were 5 bases for V and 1 base for J; bases not matched to a gene: 5. The CDR3 length is 15 residues. CDR3 protein: CASSPRRGSNQPQHF. CDR3 in DNA: TGTGCCAGCAGTCCCCGCAGGGGGAGCAATCAGCCCCAGCATTTT.

In DNA form, the CDR3 reads TGTGCCAGAAGCTTCCCCAGGACAGGGACGAACCACTCTGGGGCCAACGTCCTGACTTTC. As protein: CARSFPRTGTNHSGANVLTF. The chain uses TRBV5-3 and TRBJ2-6, with 8 bases that match TRBD1. TRBV5-3 is assigned to the ORF class and has an uncertain function. The CDR3 totals 20 residues. With V trimmed by 2 bases and J by 0 bases, 13 bases remained unmatched.

The V gene is TRBV28, the J gene TRBJ1-5, with D possibly matching TRBD1 (5 bases). V was trimmed by 5 bases and J by 7 bases, leaving 18 bases between them. Germline V CDR1 and CDR2: MDHEN, SYDVKM. The CDR3 consists of 15 residues. The CDR3 DNA sequence: TGTGCCAGCAGTACCCCGGGACGGATGGACCAGCCCCAGCATTTT. Its protein is CASSTPGRMDQPQHF.

This chain connects TRBV7-2 to TRBJ1-1; perhaps TRBD1 as D (6 bases). V dropped 4 bases and J dropped 8 bases, with 11 bases sitting between them. The germline V gene encodes CDR1 SGHTA and CDR2 FQGNSA. The CDR3 covers 12 residues. The CDR3: CASSYKDREAFF. The DNA of the CDR3 is TGTGCCAGCAGCTACAAGGACAGAGAAGCTTTCTTT.

CDR3 sequence: CSVFDRSYEQYF. The CDR3, as DNA: TGCAGCGTTTTTGACAGGTCCTACGAGCAGTACTTC. This chain uses TRBV29-1 with TRBJ2-7; D possibly corresponds to TRBD1 (6 bases). Germline CDR1 reads SQVTM; CDR2 reads ANQGSEA. The CDR3 covers 12 residues. The germline V and J ends were trimmed by 5 bases and 1 base, with 9 bases remaining between them.

The chain carries TRBV2 and TRBJ1-5; 11 positions agree with TRBD1. V was clipped by 7 bases and J by 6 bases; unmatched bases: 5. Germline V lookup: CDR1 SNHLY, CDR2 FYNNEI. There are 14 residues in the CDR3. The CDR3 here is CASTRDRGSQPQHF. In DNA, the CDR3 is TGTGCCAGCACCCGGGACAGGGGGTCTCAGCCCCAGCATTTT.

The chain recombines TRBV28 with TRBJ2-7; D call uncertain. CDR1 and CDR2 (germline): MDHEN, SYDVKM. Trimming shortened V by 7 bases and J by 4 bases, and 8 bases separated the two germline ends. This CDR3 has 11 residues. The CDR3 DNA sequence: TGTGCCAGCAATCAGCGATACGAGCAGTACTTC. It is translated as CASNQRYEQYF.

The chain uses TRBV29-1 and TRBJ1-2; D is possibly TRBD1 (5 bases). Trimming took off 3 bases at V and 8 bases at J, with 10 bases between the two ends. In germline, CDR1 is SQVTM, CDR2 ANQGSEA. The CDR3 has 11 amino acids. Written as DNA, the CDR3 is TGCAGCGTTGATGGGGGAGAAGGCTACACCTTC. As protein: CSVDGGEGYTF.

This chain connects TRBV6-1 to TRBJ2-7; TRBD1 might be the D (5 bases). The CDR3 runs 15 residues. Trimming took off 0 bases at V and 2 bases at J, with 11 bases between the two ends. In germline, CDR1 is MNHNS, CDR2 SASEGT. The CDR3 region has the DNA TGTGCCAGCAGTGAAGCGCACGGCAGGGCCTACGAGCAGTACTTC. Encoded protein: CASSEAHGRAYEQYF.

In the case of this clone: The same CDR3 arises from other DNA sequences in this sample as well. The rearrangement joins TRBV15 to TRBJ2-5; a possible D gene is TRBD2 (5 bases). Germline CDR1 LNHNV, CDR2 YYDKDF (reference sequence). The CDR3 has 13 amino acids. V dropped 1 base and J dropped 3 bases, with 6 bases sitting between them. The CDR3 sequence: CATSRGGEETQYF. CDR3 nucleotide sequence: TGTGCCACCAGCAGAGGGGGAGAAGAGACCCAGTACTTC.

This sequence joins TRBV10-1 and TRBJ2-7; D gene ambiguous. Germline V gene sequence: CDR1 WNHNN, CDR2 SYGVQD (reference sequence). This CDR3 is built from 10 residues. The V end was cut by 8 bases, the J end by 3 bases, with 5 bases between. Here the CDR3 reads CASVNYEQYF. CDR3 DNA sequence: TGCGCCAGCGTCAACTACGAGCAGTACTTC.

This chain joins TRBV28 and TRBJ2-3; 10 bases are shared with TRBD1. The germline CDR1 and CDR2 sequences are MDHEN and SYDVKM. This CDR3 region has 15 residues. V trimming: 6 bases; J trimming: 3 bases; junction bases outside the gene matches: 6. The DNA for the CDR3 is TGTGCCAGCAGCCTAGGACAGGGGGAGACAGATACGCAGTATTTT. This codes for CASSLGQGETDTQYF.

In this sample, this clone turned up once. CDR3 DNA: TGTGCCAGCAGCTCCGGTGGGGTACCCCGTTTCGGCGAGCAGTACTTC. Amino acids: CASSSGGVPRFGEQYF. V usage is TRBV5-4 and J usage is TRBJ2-7; D is ambiguous. V gave up 3 bases and J gave up 6 bases, with 22 bases separating them. Germline V lookup: CDR1 SGHNT, CDR2 YYREEE (reference sequence). The CDR3 loop spans 16 amino acids.

This clone showed up just a few times. V and J are TRBV11-2 and TRBJ2-7, with D possibly being TRBD2 (6 bases). The germline CDR1 and CDR2 sequences are SGHAT and FQNNGV. Trimming stripped 7 bases from V and 1 base from J, with 20 bases between. The CDR3 totals 16 residues. In DNA form, the CDR3 reads TGTGCCAGCATTCCCTACCCGGGACTGCAGTCCTACGAGCAGTACTTC. This translates into CASIPYPGLQSYEQYF.

This clone was detected once. The chain uses TRBV7-9 and TRBJ2-2; the D gene is possibly TRBD2 (6 bases). The ends were cut back, 5 bases at V and 3 bases at J, with 25 bases in the middle. Germline V gene sequence: CDR1 SEHNR, CDR2 FQNEAQ (reference sequence). CDR3 length: 19 residues. CDR3 sequence (DNA): TGTGCCAGCAGCCCAAGCTGGGGGGTAGGCCTTCTAGACACCGGGGAGCTGTTTTTT. Protein: CASSPSWGVGLLDTGELFF.

Points on this clone: Different DNA sequences within this sample yield the same CDR3. The J gene is TRBJ1-3, the V gene TRBV7-2; D unclear. Trimming left V 1 base short and J 3 bases short, with 4 bases between. The length of the CDR3 is 13 residues. The germline V gene encodes CDR1 SGHTA and CDR2 FQGNSA. CDR3 region: CASSLGSGNTIYF. The CDR3, as DNA: TGTGCCAGCAGCTTAGGGAGTGGAAACACCATATATTTT.

The chain uses TRBV7-8 and TRBJ2-7; D ambiguous. This CDR3 region has 13 residues. Germline loops: CDR1 SGHVS, CDR2 FQNEAQ. V lost 1 base to trimming and J lost 5 bases, with 9 bases between them. The chain's CDR3 is CASSLVRSNEQYF. In DNA form, the CDR3 reads TGTGCCAGCAGCTTAGTCAGGTCCAACGAGCAGTACTTC.

As concerns this clone: The same CDR3 arises from other DNA sequences in this sample as well. V usage is TRBV2 and J usage is TRBJ2-2; D is uncertain. The CDR3 runs 12 residues. Trimming took off 4 bases at V and 6 bases at J, with 6 bases between the two ends. Germline V CDR1 and CDR2: SNHLY, FYNNEI. CDR3 bases: TGTGCCAGCAGTGTTTTCCCCGGGGAGCTGTTTTTT. The encoded protein is CASSVFPGELFF.

V gene TRBV10-3 combines with J gene TRBJ2-1; D is perhaps TRBD1 or TRBD2 (6 bases each). V lost 8 bases and J 2 bases, leaving 19 bases between the germline ends. Germline V gene lookup returns CDR1 ENHRY and CDR2 SYGVKD. CDR3 length: 16 residues. The CDR3 nucleotides read TGTGCCATCGGGGGGAACCGGGACAAGGCCTACAATGAGCAGTTCTTC. It is translated as CAIGGNRDKAYNEQFF.

This clone was counted once. This rearrangement joins TRBV29-1 to TRBJ2-3, with D maybe TRBD1 (7 bases). Germline lookup yields CDR1 SQVTM and CDR2 ANQGSEA. This CDR3 has 15 residues. V dropped 5 bases and J dropped 3 bases, with 18 bases sitting between them. The DNA of the CDR3 is TGCAGCGTTAAACGACAGGGAGGTTCGACAGATACGCAGTATTTT. The encoded protein is CSVKRQGGSTDTQYF.

The V and J genes are TRBV19 and TRBJ1-2; 7 positions match TRBD1. Germline values: CDR1 LNHDA, CDR2 SQIVND (reference sequence). The V segment lost 0 bases and the J segment 8 bases; nucleotides outside the gene matches: 6. The CDR3 totals 14 residues. The DNA of the CDR3 is TGTGCCAGTAGTATAGACACAGGGGCCGGGGGCTACACCTTC. This translates into CASSIDTGAGGYTF.